This TCR beta chain was obtained from a study of T cell repertoires in cytomegalovirus infection (dated by TCRdb to between 2018 and 2021). For context, the study as a whole: Recently identified HLA-C-restricted CMV epitopes, whose presentation resists viral immunomodulation, were targeted by peptide stimulations together with well-studied HLA-B-restricted epitopes. The HLA type of each donor mattered for the analysis, because public TCR beta signatures pointed to carriage of CMV infection along with the matching HLA type.

A word on this clonotype: The specificity of this receptor is unknown. Base-call qualities are not available, and no considerably larger clone is one nucleotide away.

The germline V and J ends show losses of 4 bases and 6 bases respectively, and no gene match explains 6 bases of the junction. The CDR3 starts with the cysteine, ends with the phenylalanine, and has 14 residues. The read is trimmed to its CDR3 DNA, 42 bases read in frame from base 1. CDR1 and CDR2 are drawn from the germline V gene: SGDLS, YYNGEE. TCRdb records Illumina HiSeq 1500 as the sequencer. TCRdb took the public reads, trimmed them with fastp at Q25, ran MiXCR for clone calling and kept in-frame beta chains. Each entry merges the rows of one CDR3 protein and shows their most common DNA and genes. This sample has 90,000 to 110,000 distinct CDR3 sequences in its table, and under 30% of those were observed once. In total, the top ten clones hold roughly 81% of the sample. General conclusions and limits of the study: Cumulative frequency of public TCR beta family members discriminated carriers of CMV infection plus the relevant HLA type in this cohort and an independent approximately 350-donor cohort. The ex vivo response was dominated by HLA-C-restricted CMV-specific TCR beta clonotypes, which also provided the single most frequent clonotype in two of eight donors.

Taken with the paper, the label for treatment or condition translates to: in vitro stimulation with specific CMV peptide epitopes to enrich CMV-specific T cells. The clonotype was recovered from a human donor in good health (CMV status not recorded). Some clones in this sample may be carry-over from other donors' samples. The specimen was CD8+ T cells from cultured PBMCs, collected from culture after CMV antigen stimulation. The chain joins TRBV9 to TRBJ2-7; 11 bases in between match TRBD1. The CDR3 reads CASSLAGTGGEQYF. The DNA sequence follows: TGTGCCAGCAGCCTTGCCGGGACAGGGGGCGAGCAGTACTTC.